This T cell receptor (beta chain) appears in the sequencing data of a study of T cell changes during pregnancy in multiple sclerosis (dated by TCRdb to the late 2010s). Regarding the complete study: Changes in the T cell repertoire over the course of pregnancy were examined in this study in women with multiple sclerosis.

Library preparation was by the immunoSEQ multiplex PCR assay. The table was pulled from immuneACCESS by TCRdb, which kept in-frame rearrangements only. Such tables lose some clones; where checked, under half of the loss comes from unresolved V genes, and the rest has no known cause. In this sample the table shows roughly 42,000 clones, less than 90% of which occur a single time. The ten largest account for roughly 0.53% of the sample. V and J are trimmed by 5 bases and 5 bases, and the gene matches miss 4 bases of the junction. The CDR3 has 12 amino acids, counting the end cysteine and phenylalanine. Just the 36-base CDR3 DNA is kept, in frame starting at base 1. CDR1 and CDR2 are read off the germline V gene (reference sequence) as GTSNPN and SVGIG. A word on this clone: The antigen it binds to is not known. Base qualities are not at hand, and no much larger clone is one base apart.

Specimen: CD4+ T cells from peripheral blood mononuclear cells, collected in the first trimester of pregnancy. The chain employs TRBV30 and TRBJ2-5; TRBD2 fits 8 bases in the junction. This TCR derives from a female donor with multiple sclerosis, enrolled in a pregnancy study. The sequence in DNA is TGTGCCTGGGGGACTAGACCGGAGACCCAGTACTTC. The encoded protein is CAWGTRPETQYF.